This T cell receptor beta chain was profiled in a study of beta chain features in type 1 diabetes. Expressed TCRB transcripts got sequenced, as all isolated RNA was reverse transcribed. Naive, central memory and regulatory T cell samples came to a mean of approximately 3.57 million reads. Here immunoSEQ multiplex PCR was the method, and the copy in TCRdb shows in-frame clones only, minus some. Among about 320,000 clones, 14% were seen once, and the ten largest hold 6.7%. This clone was observed a few times. The origin of this receptor is a young man in good health. The sequencing sample was made of central memory CD4+ T cells from blood.

CDR3 region: CASSVRRMGQNTEAFF. Written as DNA, the CDR3 is TGTGCCAGCAGTGTTAGAAGGATGGGACAGAACACTGAAGCTTTCTTT. V gene TRBV2 combines with J gene TRBJ1-1; tentative D call: TRBD1 (6 bases). Germline V gene lookup returns CDR1 SNHLY and CDR2 FYNNEI. Deletions cut 4 bases from V and 1 base from J, with 16 bases between. The CDR3 contains 16 residues.